A selection of T cell receptor beta chains follows, all from one sample in a study of control samples from healthy donors and cancer patients. The assay was immunoSEQ multiplex PCR, and TCRdb's table has in-frame clones only and misses some. The sample includes 80,000 or so clones, about 92% of them seen just once. The sample comprised blood. Receptors originate from a woman aged 55-69 years in good health. CDR3s include the opening cysteine and the closing phenylalanine or tryptophan. Each record gives: V gene, J gene, clone size, D gene, CDR3 protein, CDR3 DNA. The D gene is left open where the match is weak. Expanded clones are given a class, and other clones once, few, many or no size at all.

V: TRBV27
J: TRBJ2-2
size: .
D: .
CDR3: CASSFGVSTGELFF
DNA: TGTGCCAGCAGTTTCGGGGTGTCCACCGGGGAGCTGTTTTTT

V: TRBV21-1
J: TRBJ2-1
size: .
D: .
CDR3: CASSEQGEQFF
DNA: TGTGCCAGCAGCGAACAGGGGGAGCAGTTCTTC

V: TRBV28
J: TRBJ2-7
size: .
D: TRBD1
CDR3: CASTGQGSYEQYF
DNA: TGTGCCAGCACCGGACAGGGTTCCTACGAGCAGTACTTC

V: TRBV7-8
J: TRBJ2-7
size: .
D: .
CDR3: CASSLAHEQYF
DNA: TGTGCCAGCAGCTTAGCCCACGAGCAGTACTTC

V: TRBV9
J: TRBJ1-1
size: .
D: .
CDR3: CASSVGLGTGLMNTEAFF
DNA: TGTGCCAGCAGCGTAGGTTTAGGTACCGGACTCATGAACACTGAAGCTTTCTTT

V: TRBV19
J: TRBJ2-2
size: .
D: .
CDR3: CASRGTRWGSRTNTGELFF
DNA: TGTGCCAGTAGGGGGACCAGATGGGGGTCGCGGACGAACACCGGGGAGCTGTTTTTT

V: TRBV7-9
J: TRBJ2-7
size: .
D: .
CDR3: CASSSGQPSTNYEQYF
DNA: TGTGCCAGCAGCTCAGGGCAACCATCTACAAACTACGAGCAGTACTTC

V: TRBV11-2
J: TRBJ2-5
size: .
D: .
CDR3: CASNGMGETQYF
DNA: TGTGCCAGCAACGGGATGGGAGAGACCCAGTACTTC

V: TRBV11-2
J: TRBJ2-7
size: .
D: TRBD2
CDR3: CASSYNLGLAGVF
DNA: TGTGCCAGCAGCTACAACCTCGGACTAGCGGGAGTATTC

V: TRBV5-8
J: TRBJ1-2
size: .
D: TRBD1
CDR3: CASSGDRGGYTF
DNA: TGTGCCAGCAGCGGTGACAGGGGCGGCTACACCTTC

V: TRBV12-3/TRBV12-4
J: TRBJ1-2
size: .
D: .
CDR3: CASSLTANYGYTF
DNA: TGTGCCAGCAGTTTGACCGCTAACTATGGCTACACCTTC

V: TRBV29-1
J: TRBJ2-7
size: .
D: TRBD2
CDR3: CSVDYGRSYEQYF
DNA: TGCAGCGTTGACTACGGGAGGTCCTACGAGCAGTACTTC

V: TRBV28
J: TRBJ2-1
size: .
D: TRBD2
CDR3: CASRNSGLAGKGGSYNEQFF
DNA: TGTGCCAGCAGGAATTCGGGACTAGCGGGTAAAGGGGGCTCCTACAATGAGCAGTTCTTC

V: TRBV27
J: TRBJ1-1
size: .
D: .
CDR3: CASSIGAAAWTEAFF
DNA: TGTGCCAGCAGTATCGGGGCGGCTGCGTGGACTGAAGCTTTCTTT

V: TRBV7-7
J: TRBJ2-1
size: .
D: .
CDR3: CASSRGPQADNEQFF
DNA: TGTGCTAGCAGCCGGGGACCCCAGGCCGACAATGAGCAGTTCTTC

V: TRBV6-5
J: TRBJ2-1
size: .
D: TRBD2
CDR3: CASRPLAGPDNEQFF
DNA: TGTGCCAGCAGGCCCCTAGCGGGCCCGGACAATGAGCAGTTCTTC

V: TRBV29-1
J: TRBJ1-2
size: .
D: .
CDR3: CSVEHTSYGYTF
DNA: TGCAGCGTTGAACACACGTCCTATGGCTACACCTTC

V: TRBV2
J: TRBJ2-7
size: .
D: .
CDR3: CASSVIRYEQYF
DNA: TGTGCCAGCAGTGTAATCCGGTACGAGCAGTACTTC

V: TRBV1
J: TRBJ2-1
size: few
D: .
CDR3: CTSSHLRIAGGPTRGWQFF
DNA: TGCACCAGCAGCCATCTACGGATAGCGGGAGGGCCGACCCGAGGTTGGCAGTTCTTC

V: TRBV5-1
J: TRBJ1-6
size: .
D: TRBD1
CDR3: CASSLETGDNSPLHF
DNA: TGCGCCAGCAGCTTGGAGACAGGGGATAATTCACCCCTCCACTTT

V: TRBV14
J: TRBJ2-7
size: .
D: .
CDR3: CASSQTGYEQYF
DNA: TGTGCCAGCAGCCAGACCGGCTACGAGCAGTACTTC

V: TRBV6-1
J: TRBJ1-5
size: once
D: .
CDR3: CASSEDMGVYQPQHF
DNA: TGTGCCAGCAGTGAAGATATGGGGGTCTATCAGCCCCAGCATTTT

V: TRBV28
J: TRBJ1-4
size: once
D: .
CDR3: CASYKGTNEKLFF
DNA: TGTGCCAGCTATAAGGGAACTAATGAAAAACTGTTTTTT

V: TRBV2
J: TRBJ1-5
size: .
D: .
CDR3: CASSEAQGGPGPQHF
DNA: TGTGCCAGCAGTGAAGCGCAGGGCGGCCCCGGGCCCCAGCATTTT

V: TRBV6-4
J: TRBJ1-2
size: .
D: TRBD1
CDR3: CASSQNPTGTGHFGGYTF
DNA: TGTGCCAGCAGTCAGAACCCGACCGGGACAGGGCATTTTGGGGGCTACACCTTC